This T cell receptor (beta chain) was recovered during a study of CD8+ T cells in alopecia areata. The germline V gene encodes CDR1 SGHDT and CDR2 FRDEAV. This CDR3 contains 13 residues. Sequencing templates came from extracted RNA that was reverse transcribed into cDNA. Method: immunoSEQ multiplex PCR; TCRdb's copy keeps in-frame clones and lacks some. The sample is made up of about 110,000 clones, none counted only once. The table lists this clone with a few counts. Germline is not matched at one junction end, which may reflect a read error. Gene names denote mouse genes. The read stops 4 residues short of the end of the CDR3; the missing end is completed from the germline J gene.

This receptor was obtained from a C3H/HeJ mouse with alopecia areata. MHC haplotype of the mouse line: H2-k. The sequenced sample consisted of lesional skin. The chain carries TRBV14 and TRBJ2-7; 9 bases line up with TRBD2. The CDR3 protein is CASSRLGDYEQYF. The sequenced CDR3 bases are TGTGCTAGCAGCCGACTGGGGGATTAT.